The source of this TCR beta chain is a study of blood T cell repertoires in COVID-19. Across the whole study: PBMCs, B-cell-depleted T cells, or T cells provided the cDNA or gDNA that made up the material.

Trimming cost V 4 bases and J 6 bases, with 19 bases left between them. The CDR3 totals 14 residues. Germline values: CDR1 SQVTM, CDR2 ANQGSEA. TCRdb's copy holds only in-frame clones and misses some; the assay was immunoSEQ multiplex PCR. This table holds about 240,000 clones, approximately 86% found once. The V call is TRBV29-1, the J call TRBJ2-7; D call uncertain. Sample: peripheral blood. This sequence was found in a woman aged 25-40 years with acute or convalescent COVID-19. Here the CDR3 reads CSVVSRLALGEQYF. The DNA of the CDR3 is TGCAGCGTTGTATCGAGACTTGCCTTGGGCGAGCAGTACTTC.